This entry is about one T cell receptor beta chain. The data originate from a study of blood T cell repertoires in COVID-19. At the level of the study: Nucleic acid was either cDNA or gDNA, and it came from T cells, B-cell-depleted T cells, or PBMCs.

Original methodology: How many nucleated cells were present was estimated from reference gene primer amplification. Libraries were prepared by immunoSEQ multiplex PCR; TCRdb keeps only in-frame clonotypes and omits some of them. V, J and clone size are taken as reported in that table, and D and trimming were inferred from the DNA itself. The sample contains 100,000 to 110,000 clones, more than 75% of which appear only once. This CDR3 has 12 residues. Trimming took off 2 bases at V and 7 bases at J, with 9 bases between the two ends. Germline V lookup: CDR1 SGHAT, CDR2 FQNNGV. The gene calls are TRBV11-2 and TRBJ2-7; no clear D gene. Sequenced: peripheral blood. The TCR sequence derives from a human donor in a cohort sampled during active COVID-19. The CDR3 DNA reads as TGTGCCAGCAGCTTATTAGTAAGTGAGCAGTACTTC. It is translated as CASSLLVSEQYF. Variable domain in full (rest from reference TRBV11-2 and TRBJ2-7): EAGVAQSPRYKIIEKRQSVAFWCNPISGHATLYWYQQILGQGPKLLIQFQNNGVVDDSQLPKDRFSAERLKGVDSTLKIQPAKLEDSAVYLCASSLLVSEQYFGPGTRLTVT.